This T cell receptor beta chain stems from a study of blood T cell repertoires in COVID-19. Study-wide context: Donors in the United States, Italy and Spain gave samples during acute or convalescent COVID-19.

The CDR3 is made up of 16 amino acids. The V gene end was trimmed by 0 bases and the J gene end by 4 bases; junction bases not matched to a gene: 5. The germline V gene has CDR1 SGHRS and CDR2 YFSETQ. As regards this clone: Other DNA variants within this sample encode the same CDR3.

Study processing details: Reference gene primer amplification in the assay estimated nucleated cell counts. This table comes from immunoSEQ multiplex PCR, and its TCRdb copy is limited to in-frame clones, with some not included. For V, J and clone size, that table is used; D and trimming come from the DNA. Of some 140,000 clones listed, approximately 78% are singletons. The TCR was taken from a man aged 60 to 69 who had recovered from COVID-19. Sequenced sample: peripheral blood. The gene calls are TRBV5-1 and TRBJ2-1; 9 bases agree with TRBD2. CDR3 residues: CASSLEASGGYNEQFF. For the CDR3, the DNA is TGCGCCAGCAGCTTGGAGGCGAGCGGGGGGTACAATGAGCAGTTCTTC.